This TCR beta chain was identified during a study of blood T cell repertoires in COVID-19. Overall study: The United States, Italy and Spain were the sources of the acute and convalescent COVID-19 samples.

The CDR3 is 13 amino acids. With 1 base removed from V and 7 bases from J, the gap between germline ends came to 14 bases. CDR1 SQVTM and CDR2 ANQGSEA come from the germline V gene. Original methodology: Counts of nucleated cells, estimated from reference gene primer amplification, were obtained. Some clones are missing from TCRdb's copy, which holds only in-frame ones; the method was immunoSEQ multiplex PCR. The DNA gave D and trimming, while V, J and clone size come from that table. Among more than 85,000 clones listed, approximately 68% were seen once. Sequenced sample: peripheral blood. This rearrangement joins TRBV29-1 to TRBJ2-7; the D gene is possibly TRBD2 (6 bases). The origin of this receptor is a woman aged 55-75 years with acute or convalescent COVID-19. Here the CDR3 DNA reads TGCAGCGTTGAAGGTACGGCGGGGAGGGAGCAGTACTTC. It translates to CSVEGTAGREQYF.